These T cell receptor beta chains were read from a single sample in a study of cytomegalovirus exposure and HLA in healthy donors. The data were produced by immunoSEQ multiplex PCR, yet TCRdb's version contains in-frame clones alone and is incomplete. The repertoire table contains some 180,000 clones. Sequencing was performed on PBMCs. The receptors were sampled from a young man in good health and CMV-seronegative. The CDR3 runs from the conserved cysteine through the conserved F or W. A D gene is named only where the DNA matches it firmly.

V,J,D,CDR3,DNA
TRBV27,TRBJ1-5,TRBD1,CASTPTGGSTYSNQPQHF,TGTGCCAGCACTCCGACAGGGGGTTCGACCTACAGCAATCAGCCCCAGCATTTT
TRBV30,TRBJ1-5,.,CAWTLGQGSQPQHF,TGTGCCTGGACTCTTGGGCAGGGCAGCCAGCCCCAGCATTTT
TRBV6-6,TRBJ1-5,.,CASSYARSNQPQHF,TGTGCCAGCAGTTACGCCAGGTCTAATCAGCCCCAGCATTTT
TRBV19,TRBJ2-1,TRBD2,CASSIIAGLYNEQFF,TGTGCCAGTAGTATAATAGCGGGTCTCTACAATGAGCAGTTCTTC
TRBV29-1,TRBJ2-3,.,CSARQNTDTQYF,TGCAGCGCCCGACAAAACACAGATACGCAGTATTTT
TRBV7-2,TRBJ2-3,.,CASSWDLADREDTQYF,TGTGCCAGCAGCTGGGATCTAGCGGACAGGGAGGATACGCAGTATTTT
TRBV6-6,TRBJ2-2,.,CASSSWTEGTTGELFF,TGTGCCAGCAGTTCCTGGACAGAGGGGACGACCGGGGAGCTGTTTTTT
TRBV11-2,TRBJ1-1,TRBD1,CASSVDRANTEAFF,TGTGCCAGCAGCGTAGACAGGGCGAACACTGAAGCTTTCTTT
TRBV29-1,TRBJ1-4,TRBD1,CSVATGGEKLFF,TGCAGCGTTGCGACAGGGGGCGAAAAACTGTTTTTT
TRBV6-1,TRBJ1-1,TRBD1,CASNKGTGMNTEAFF,TGTGCCAGCAATAAGGGGACAGGAATGAACACTGAAGCTTTCTTT
TRBV28,TRBJ1-4,TRBD1,CASSLPGGGGSEKLFF,TGTGCCAGCAGTTTGCCTGGAGGGGGCGGATCTGAAAAACTGTTTTTT
TRBV6-5,TRBJ1-1,.,CASSPISDRGTEAFF,TGTGCCAGCAGCCCTATATCGGACAGAGGAACTGAAGCTTTCTTT
TRBV18,TRBJ1-1,.,CASRSNTNTEAFF,TGTGCCAGTCGCTCAAACACGAACACTGAAGCTTTCTTT
TRBV5-1,TRBJ1-4,.,CASSLRRGNEKLFF,TGCGCCAGCAGCTTGAGACGGGGGAATGAAAAACTGTTTTTT
TRBV10-1,TRBJ2-5,.,CASSVGAGETQYF,TGCGCCAGCAGTGTTGGAGCGGGAGAGACCCAGTACTTC
TRBV27,TRBJ1-2,.,CASSPPGNYGYTF,TGTGCCAGCAGTCCCCCGGGGAACTATGGCTACACCTTC
TRBV19,TRBJ1-1,.,CASSLLNTEAFF,TGTGCCAGTAGTCTCCTTAACACTGAAGCTTTCTTT
TRBV19,TRBJ1-1,.,CASSIGLARLDTEAFF,TGTGCCAGTAGTATCGGGTTGGCCCGGTTGGACACTGAAGCTTTCTTT
TRBV10-1,TRBJ2-7,.,CASRNGRPSYEQYF,TGCGCCAGCAGAAATGGGAGGCCCTCCTACGAGCAGTACTTC
TRBV28,TRBJ2-7,TRBD1,CASSSSTGGNEQYF,TGTGCCAGCAGTTCCTCGACAGGGGGAAACGAGCAGTACTTC
TRBV5-1,TRBJ2-5,.,CASSPGDQGKQYF,TGCGCCAGCAGCCCGGGGGACCAGGGTAAGCAGTACTTC
TRBV5-6,TRBJ1-2,TRBD1,CASSRTGAYGYTF,TGCGCCAGCAGCCGGACAGGGGCCTATGGCTACACCTTC
TRBV27,TRBJ2-7,.,CASMERPEQYF,TGTGCCAGCATGGAGAGGCCCGAGCAGTACTTC
TRBV5-1,TRBJ2-7,TRBD1,CASSPRDRGPYEQYF,TGCGCCAGCAGCCCCCGGGACAGGGGACCTTACGAGCAGTACTTC
TRBV19,TRBJ2-3,TRBD1,CASSMGTGGGADTQYF,TGTGCCAGTAGTATGGGGACAGGGGGCGGTGCAGATACGCAGTATTTT
TRBV7-9,TRBJ1-4,.,CASSLGTNTNEKLFF,TGTGCCAGCAGCTTAGGGACAAACACAAATGAAAAACTGTTTTTT
TRBV5-1,TRBJ1-1,.,CASSFLGTEAFF,TGCGCCAGCAGCTTTCTCGGGACTGAAGCTTTCTTT
TRBV29-1,TRBJ2-1,.,CSVEDVAGRNDNEQFF,TGCAGCGTTGAAGATGTTGCGGGAAGAAATGACAATGAGCAGTTCTTC
TRBV30,TRBJ1-3,.,CAWRLGLISDTIYF,TGTGCCTGGAGGTTGGGACTTATCTCGGACACCATATATTTT
TRBV20-1,TRBJ2-1,.,CSAPKDTEQFF,TGCAGTGCCCCGAAAGACACAGAGCAGTTCTTC
TRBV19,TRBJ2-3,TRBD2,CASSGGGEVLTDTQYF,TGTGCCAGTTCTGGCGGGGGGGAGGTACTCACAGATACGCAGTATTTT
TRBV30,TRBJ1-5,TRBD1,CAWSRQGGNQPQHF,TGTGCCTGGAGCCGACAGGGGGGCAATCAGCCCCAGCATTTT
TRBV11-2,TRBJ2-7,TRBD2,CASSPRTSRHEQYF,TGTGCCAGCAGCCCACGGACTAGCCGCCACGAGCAGTACTTC
TRBV5-1,TRBJ2-7,TRBD1,CASSLAGQNYEQYF,TGCGCCAGCAGCTTGGCGGGACAGAACTACGAGCAGTACTTC
TRBV7-2,TRBJ1-1,.,CASSLVGEGTEAFF,TGTGCCAGCAGCTTAGTCGGGGAAGGTACTGAAGCTTTCTTT
TRBV7-2,TRBJ1-4,.,CASSLSGERVEKLFF,TGTGCCAGCAGCTTATCGGGGGAGAGGGTTGAAAAACTGTTTTTT
TRBV2,TRBJ2-7,TRBD1,CASELSGQLFSYEQYF,TGTGCCAGCGAACTGTCGGGACAGTTGTTTTCCTACGAGCAGTACTTC
TRBV6-1,TRBJ1-5,.,CATGSLREGQPQHF,TGTGCTACGGGGTCTCTGAGGGAGGGTCAGCCCCAGCATTTT
TRBV7-2,TRBJ2-7,.,CASSLDWPEQYF,TGTGCCAGCAGCTTAGATTGGCCCGAGCAGTACTTC
TRBV19,TRBJ2-5,.,CASSIFPEETQYF,TGTGCCAGTAGTATCTTTCCGGAAGAGACCCAGTACTTC
TRBV10-3,TRBJ2-5,.,CAISTSGERGGTQYF,.
TRBV19,TRBJ1-5,.,CASSTIQGRGQPQHF,TGTGCCAGTAGTACGATACAGGGCAGGGGACAGCCCCAGCATTTT
TRBV4-1,TRBJ1-2,.,CASSQAWGQVEGLGSYTF,TGCGCCAGCAGCCAAGCCTGGGGGCAGGTCGAGGGTCTAGGTAGCTACACCTTC
TRBV11-3,TRBJ2-7,TRBD1,CASSQGQGAYEQYF,TGTGCCAGCAGCCAAGGACAGGGAGCATACGAGCAGTACTTC
TRBV4-1,TRBJ2-7,.,CASSQDNPGAYEQYF,TGCGCCAGCAGCCAAGATAATCCTGGGGCATACGAGCAGTACTTC
TRBV5-6,TRBJ2-7,.,CASSGGVSYEQYF,TGTGCCAGCAGCGGCGGGGTATCCTACGAGCAGTACTTC
TRBV6-1,TRBJ1-4,.,CASSEVWADLGANEKLFF,TGTGCCAGCAGTGAAGTTTGGGCAGACCTAGGGGCTAATGAAAAACTGTTTTTT